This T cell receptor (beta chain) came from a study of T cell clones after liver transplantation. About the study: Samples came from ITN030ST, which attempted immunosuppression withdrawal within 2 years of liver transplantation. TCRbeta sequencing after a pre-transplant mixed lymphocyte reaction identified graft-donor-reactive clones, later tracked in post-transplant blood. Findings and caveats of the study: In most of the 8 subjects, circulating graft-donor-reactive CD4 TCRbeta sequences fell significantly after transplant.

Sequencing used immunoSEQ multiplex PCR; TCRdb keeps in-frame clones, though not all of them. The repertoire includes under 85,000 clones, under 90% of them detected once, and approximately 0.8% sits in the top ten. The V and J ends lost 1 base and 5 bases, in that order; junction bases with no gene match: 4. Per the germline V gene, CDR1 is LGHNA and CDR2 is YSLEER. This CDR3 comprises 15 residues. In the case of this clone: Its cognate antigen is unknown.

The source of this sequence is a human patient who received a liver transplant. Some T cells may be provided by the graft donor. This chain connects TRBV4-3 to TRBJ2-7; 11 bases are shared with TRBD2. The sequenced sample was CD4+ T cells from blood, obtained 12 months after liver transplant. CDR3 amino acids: CASSQAASGRNEQYF. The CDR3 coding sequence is TGCGCCAGCAGCCAAGCGGCTAGCGGGAGGAACGAGCAGTACTTC.